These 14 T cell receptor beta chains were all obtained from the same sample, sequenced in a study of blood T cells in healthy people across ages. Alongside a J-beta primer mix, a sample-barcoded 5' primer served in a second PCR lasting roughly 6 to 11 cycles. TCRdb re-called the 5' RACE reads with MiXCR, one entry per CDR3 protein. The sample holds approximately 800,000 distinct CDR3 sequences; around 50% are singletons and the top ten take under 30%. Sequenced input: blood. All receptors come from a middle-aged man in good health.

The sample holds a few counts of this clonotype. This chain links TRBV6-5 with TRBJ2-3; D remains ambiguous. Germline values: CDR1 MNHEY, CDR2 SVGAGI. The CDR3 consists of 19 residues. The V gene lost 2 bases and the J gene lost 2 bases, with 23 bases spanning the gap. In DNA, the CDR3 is TGTGCCAGCAGTTACCCCTCTGTCCGCGGTCCAGCCTCCACAGATACGCAGTATTTT. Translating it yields CASSYPSVRGPASTDTQYF.

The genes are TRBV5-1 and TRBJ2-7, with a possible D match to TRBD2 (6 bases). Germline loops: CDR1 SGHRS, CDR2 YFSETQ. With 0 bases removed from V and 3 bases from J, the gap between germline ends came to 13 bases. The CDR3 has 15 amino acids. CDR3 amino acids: CASSLVSGGDYEQYF. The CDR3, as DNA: TGCGCCAGCAGCTTGGTTAGCGGAGGCGACTACGAGCAGTACTTC. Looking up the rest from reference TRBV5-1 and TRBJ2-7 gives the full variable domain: KAGVTQTPRYLIKTRGQQVTLSCSPISGHRSVSWYQQTPGQGLQFLFEYFSETQRNKGNFPGRFSGRQFSNSRSEMNVSTLELGDSALYLCASSLVSGGDYEQYFGPGTRLTVT.

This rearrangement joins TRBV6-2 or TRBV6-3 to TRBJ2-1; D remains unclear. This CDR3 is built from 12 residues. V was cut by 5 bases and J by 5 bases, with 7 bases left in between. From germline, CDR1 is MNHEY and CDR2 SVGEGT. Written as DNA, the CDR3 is TGTGCCAGCAGTACCGCCAACAATGAGCAGTTCTTC. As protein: CASSTANNEQFF.

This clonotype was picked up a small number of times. The CDR3 is CASSPGGWDGYTF. In DNA form, the CDR3 reads TGTGCCAGCAGCCCGGGGGGTTGGGACGGCTACACCTTC. The genes are TRBV7-8 and TRBJ1-2; D is possibly TRBD1 (5 bases). CDR1 SGHVS and CDR2 FQNEAQ come from the germline V gene. CDR3 length equals 13 residues. Trimming removed 5 bases from V and 8 bases from J, with 15 bases in between.

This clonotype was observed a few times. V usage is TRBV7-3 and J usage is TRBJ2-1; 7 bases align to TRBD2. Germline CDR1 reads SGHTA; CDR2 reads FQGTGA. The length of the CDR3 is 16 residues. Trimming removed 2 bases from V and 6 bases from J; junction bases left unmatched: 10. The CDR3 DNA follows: TGTGCCAGCAGCTTACGGGCTGGGCGGGAGCGCAATGAGCAGTTCTTC. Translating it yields CASSLRAGRERNEQFF.

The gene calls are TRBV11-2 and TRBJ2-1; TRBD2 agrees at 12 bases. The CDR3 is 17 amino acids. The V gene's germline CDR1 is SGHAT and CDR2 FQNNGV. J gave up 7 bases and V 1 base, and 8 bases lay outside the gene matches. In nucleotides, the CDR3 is TGTGCCAGCAGCTTAGGACTAGCGGGAGTCATTGTAAATGAGCAGTTCTTC. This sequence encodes CASSLGLAGVIVNEQFF.

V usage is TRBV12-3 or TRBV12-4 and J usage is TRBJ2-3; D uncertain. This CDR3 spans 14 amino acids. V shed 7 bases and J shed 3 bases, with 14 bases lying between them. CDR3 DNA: TGTGCCAGCATCCCTCGGTACCTAACAGATACGCAGTATTTT. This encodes CASIPRYLTDTQYF.

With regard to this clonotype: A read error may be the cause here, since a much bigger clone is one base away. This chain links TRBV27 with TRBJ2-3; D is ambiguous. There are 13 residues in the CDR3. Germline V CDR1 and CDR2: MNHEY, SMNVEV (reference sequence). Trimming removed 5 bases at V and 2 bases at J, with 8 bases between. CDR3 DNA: TGTGCCAGCAGTGTCAGTGCCACAGATACGCAGTATTTT. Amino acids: CASSVSATDTQYF.

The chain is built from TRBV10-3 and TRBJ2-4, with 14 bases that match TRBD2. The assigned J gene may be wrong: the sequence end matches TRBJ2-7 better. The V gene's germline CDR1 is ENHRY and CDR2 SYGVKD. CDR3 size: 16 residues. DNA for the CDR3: TGTGCCATCAACGGACTAGCGGGAGGTAACGCCTACGAGCAGTACTTC. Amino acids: CAINGLAGGNAYEQYF.

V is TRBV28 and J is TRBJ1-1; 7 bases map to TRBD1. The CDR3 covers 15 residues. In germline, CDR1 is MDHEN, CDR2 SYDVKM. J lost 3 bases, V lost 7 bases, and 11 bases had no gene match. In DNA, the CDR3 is TGTGCCAGCATCCGGGACAGCCAACGCTACACTGAAGCTTTCTTT. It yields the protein CASIRDSQRYTEAFF.

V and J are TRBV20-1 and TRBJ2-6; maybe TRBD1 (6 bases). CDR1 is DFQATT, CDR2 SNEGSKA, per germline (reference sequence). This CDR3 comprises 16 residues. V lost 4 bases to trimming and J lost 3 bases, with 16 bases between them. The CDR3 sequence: CSAKESTGFGANVLTF. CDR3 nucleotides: TGCAGTGCTAAGGAATCTACAGGGTTTGGGGCCAACGTCCTGACTTTC.

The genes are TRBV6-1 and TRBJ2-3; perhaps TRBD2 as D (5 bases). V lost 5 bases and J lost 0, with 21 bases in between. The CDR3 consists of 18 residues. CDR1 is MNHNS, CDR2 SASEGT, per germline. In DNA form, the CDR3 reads TGTGCCAGCAGTACCATTCGGCGGGTCCAAACTAGCACAGATACGCAGTATTTT. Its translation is CASSTIRRVQTSTDTQYF.

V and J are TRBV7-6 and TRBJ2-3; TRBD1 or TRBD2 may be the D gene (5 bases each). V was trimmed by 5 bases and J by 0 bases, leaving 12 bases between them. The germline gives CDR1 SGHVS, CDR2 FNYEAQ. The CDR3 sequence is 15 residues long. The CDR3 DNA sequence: TGTGCCAGCAGCCGCAATGGGGGTAGCACAGATACGCAGTATTTT. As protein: CASSRNGGSTDTQYF.

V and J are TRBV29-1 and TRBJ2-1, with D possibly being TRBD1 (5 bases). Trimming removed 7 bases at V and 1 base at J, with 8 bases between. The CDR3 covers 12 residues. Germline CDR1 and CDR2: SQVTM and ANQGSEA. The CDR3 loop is CSGQPSYNEQFF. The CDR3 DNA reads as TGCAGCGGACAGCCATCCTACAATGAGCAGTTCTTC.